One T cell receptor beta chain is described in this entry. These data belong to a study of T-cell reconstitution after alpha-beta-depleted transplantation in children. The authors prepared the TCRbeta library with unique molecular identifiers. TCRdb used MiXCR to reprocess the PCR reads, holding one entry per CDR3 protein. The sample records about 460,000 distinct CDR3 sequences, approximately 12% being singletons. Per the germline V gene, CDR1 is LGHDT and CDR2 is YNNKEL (reference sequence). CDR3 length: 15 residues. The ends lost 3 bases at V and 2 bases at J; junction bases unmatched: 5. The gene calls are TRBV3-1 and TRBJ2-7, with TRBD2 matching 9 bases. The sequence was collected from a human donor who donated a stem cell graft to a child with combined immunodeficiency. Sample: PBMCs from the stem cell graft donor, taken from the stem cell graft. The CDR3 region has the DNA TGTGCCAGCAGCCAGGGGACTAGCCTCCCCTACGAGCAGTACTTC. Protein product: CASSQGTSLPYEQYF.